The 13 T cell receptor beta chains below come from one sample, sequenced in a study of T-cell memory formation after mild COVID-19. TCRdb independently ran MiXCR on the 5' RACE reads; one entry per CDR3 protein. The table lists roughly 45,000 distinct CDR3 sequences, 27% of them singletons. The material sequenced was PBMCs or a T cell subset sorted from them (not recorded which). The receptors shown here come from a man aged 18-30 years who had mild COVID-19 (a few samples of this study predate the infection). Cell type and time point are not known.

A few counts support this clonotype. This rearrangement joins TRBV6-5 to TRBJ2-7, with a tentative D call TRBD2 (7 bases). The ends were cut back, 2 bases at V and 3 bases at J, with 11 bases in the middle. CDR1 is MNHEY, CDR2 SVGAGI, per germline. The CDR3 is made up of 14 amino acids. The CDR3 protein is CASSYGGAGYEQYF. In DNA, the CDR3 is TGTGCCAGCAGTTACGGGGGGGCGGGCTACGAGCAGTACTTC.

The J gene is TRBJ2-7, the V gene TRBV5-1, with D possibly TRBD2 on 5 matching bases. CDR1 is SGHRS, CDR2 YFSETQ, per germline. This CDR3 comprises 13 residues. V was trimmed by 0 bases and J by 5 bases, leaving 9 bases between them. This CDR3 reads CASSLGAGDEQYV. The CDR3 DNA is TGCGCCAGCAGCTTGGGGGCCGGGGACGAGCAGTACGTC.

This clonotype showed up just a few times. The chain has TRBV11-2 and TRBJ1-2; D is ambiguous. V was pared by 3 bases and J by 5 bases, with 16 bases between. CDR3 length equals 15 residues. Germline values: CDR1 SGHAT, CDR2 FQNNGV. The CDR3 nucleotides read TGTGCCAGCAGCTTGTACGCCGCTAGGTGGTATGGCTACACCTTC. Residues: CASSLYAARWYGYTF.

The rearrangement joins TRBV20-1 to TRBJ2-7; D gene uncertain. Germline V gives CDR1 DFQATT, CDR2 SNEGSKA (reference sequence). V was pared by 2 bases and J by 3 bases, with 8 bases between. The CDR3 runs to 12 residues. The CDR3 nucleotides read TGCAGTGCTAGAAACCCTGGCTACGAGCAGTACTTC. This sequence encodes CSARNPGYEQYF.

There are a few counts of this clonotype. V gene TRBV6-6 combines with J gene TRBJ2-3; D ambiguous. Germline assignment: CDR1 MNHNY and CDR2 SVGAGI (reference sequence). CDR3 length: 12 amino acids. Trimming shortened V by 2 bases and J by 2 bases, and 2 bases separated the two germline ends. CDR3 nucleotides: TGTGCCAGCAGTTACCCCACAGATACGCAGTATTTT. Translating it yields CASSYPTDTQYF.

Concerning this clonotype itself: An end of the junction does not agree with germline; a read error may underlie this. The V call is TRBV4-1, the J call TRBJ1-5; D unresolved. CDR1 is MGHRA, CDR2 YSYEKL, per germline. This CDR3 contains 18 residues. In DNA, the CDR3 is TGCGCCAGCAGTCAAGTCCGTACGTTCGGCGTTAGCAATCAGCCCCAGCATTTT. This gives the protein CASSQVRTFGVSNQPQHF.

CDR3 coding DNA: TGCGCCAGCAGCTTGGACCGGGACAGGGCCACAGATACGCAGTATTTT. Its protein is CASSLDRDRATDTQYF. The chain is built from TRBV5-1 and TRBJ2-3; 9 bases match TRBD1. J gave up 2 bases and V 0 bases, and 4 bases lay outside the gene matches. The CDR3 sequence is 16 residues long. Germline-derived CDR1 and CDR2 are SGHRS and YFSETQ.

The rearrangement joins TRBV4-1 to TRBJ2-3; possibly TRBD2 for D (6 bases). This CDR3 has 16 amino acids. From germline, CDR1 is MGHRA and CDR2 YSYEKL. With 0 bases removed from V and 3 bases from J, the gap between germline ends came to 13 bases. The CDR3 region has the DNA TGCGCCAGCAGCCAAGAAGGAACGGCGGGAACAGATACGCAGTATTTT. It codes for CASSQEGTAGTDTQYF.

The chain has TRBV2 and TRBJ2-3; 9 nucleotides match TRBD1. This CDR3 is built from 16 residues. The J segment lost 1 base and the V segment lost 7 bases, leaving 9 bases of the junction unmatched. Germline assignment: CDR1 SNHLY and CDR2 FYNNEI. The CDR3 sequence: CASIARDRDGTDTQYF. CDR3 DNA: TGTGCCAGCATCGCCCGGGACAGGGATGGCACAGATACGCAGTATTTT.

This clonotype has just a few counts. This chain connects TRBV28 to TRBJ2-5; 11 bases fit TRBD2. CDR1 and CDR2 from the germline V gene are MDHEN and SYDVKM. There are 17 residues in the CDR3. V was clipped by 3 bases and J by 2 bases; unmatched bases: 8. The CDR3 here is CASSFTSGGGEQETQYF. For the CDR3, the DNA is TGTGCCAGCAGTTTTACTAGCGGGGGAGGAGAACAAGAGACCCAGTACTTC. The full variable domain, with the rest looked up from reference TRBV28 and TRBJ2-5, is DVKVTQSSRYLVKRTGEKVFLECVQDMDHENMFWYRQDPGLGLRLIYFSYDVKMKEKGDIPEGYSVSREKKERFSLILESASTNQTSMYLCASSFTSGGGEQETQYFGPGTRLLVL.

In this sample, this clonotype turned up many times. The J gene is TRBJ2-4, the V gene TRBV28; D is possibly TRBD2 (6 bases). CDR3 size: 13 residues. Germline lookup yields CDR1 MDHEN and CDR2 SYDVKM. V gave up 6 bases and J gave up 10 bases, with 16 bases separating them. Written as DNA, the CDR3 is TGTGCCAGCAGCCTGCAGTGGGGGGATATTCAGTACTTC. Amino acid sequence: CASSLQWGDIQYF.

This clonotype was detected a few times. V is TRBV27 and J is TRBJ2-1; the match to TRBD1 covers 8 bases. The CDR3 extends over 13 amino acids. The V segment lost 5 bases and the J segment 15 bases; nucleotides outside the gene matches: 12. The germline V gene has CDR1 MNHEY and CDR2 SMNVEV (reference sequence). The CDR3 loop is CASSRPPDRVTFF. CDR3 nucleotides: TGTGCCAGCAGTCGCCCCCCGGACAGGGTGACGTTCTTC.

This clonotype was counted between two and nine times. V and J are TRBV9 and TRBJ1-2; 7 nucleotides agree with TRBD1. CDR3 length: 14 amino acids. Per the germline V gene, CDR1 is SGDLS and CDR2 is YYNGEE. V was clipped by 0 bases and J by 8 bases; unmatched bases: 7. The CDR3 DNA is TGTGCCAGCAGCGTAGCTCAAAGGGGGCGAGGCTACACCTTC. Translating it yields CASSVAQRGRGYTF. The full variable domain, completed using reference TRBV9 and TRBJ1-2, is DSGVTQTPKHLITATGQRVTLRCSPRSGDLSVYWYQQSLDQGLQFLIQYYNGEERAKGNILERFSAQQFPDLHSELNLSSLELGDSALYFCASSVAQRGRGYTFGSGTRLTVV.